This is a list of T cell receptor beta chains from one sample in a study of blood T cell repertoires in COVID-19. The repertoire was sequenced with immunoSEQ multiplex PCR; TCRdb's copy has only in-frame clones and lacks some. The profile covers approximately 430,000 clones, with about nine tenths appearing a single time and 1.4% taken by the ten largest. The source material was peripheral blood. Receptor source: a woman younger than 45 with active or convalescent COVID-19. The conserved cysteine and the conserved F or W are not part of the CDR3 here.

j_call,v_call,cdr3_aa
TRBJ1-3,TRBV11-2,ASSLSGSGNTIY
TRBJ1-3,TRBV7-2,ASSAPGTGVGNTIY
TRBJ1-1,TRBV4-2,ASSQDTDTEAF
TRBJ1-6,TRBV28,ASSLGASNSPLH
TRBJ2-1,TRBV11-2,ASSFSAQGYNEQF
TRBJ1-2,TRBV5-4,ASSFSGRVYGYT
TRBJ2-7,TRBV2,AGRTGSGGEQY
TRBJ2-4,TRBV4-1,ASSLPGQGKNIQY
TRBJ1-5,TRBV18,ASSQDLNQPQH
TRBJ2-2,TRBV5-1,ASSFGQDLGTGELF
TRBJ1-6,TRBV5-6,ASSFGTGSGSPLH
TRBJ2-1,TRBV7-2,ASSWASGGTYNEQF
TRBJ1-2,TRBV19,ASSIDRDSYGYT
TRBJ2-1,TRBV7-9,ASSLVGLAGDYNEQF
TRBJ2-5,TRBV11-3,AGSRTKETQY
TRBJ1-1,TRBV7-5,VRSCYLRDPGGLNTEAF
TRBJ1-1,TRBV19,ASSIGWGRGNTEAF
TRBJ1-1,TRBV3-1/TRBV3-2,ASSQDWALNTEAF
TRBJ1-6,TRBV6-5,ASSLGQRDSPLH
TRBJ2-1,TRBV5-1,ASSFSGTGHEQF
TRBJ2-7,TRBV10-1,ASSESYSYEQY
TRBJ2-5,TRBV5-4,ASSIQETQY
TRBJ1-5,TRBV6-5,ASSYSKSTVGQPQH
TRBJ1-2,TRBV5-5,ASSPLIQGIGYT
TRBJ1-1,TRBV27,ASSSREGITEAF
TRBJ1-3,TRBV6-5,ASRPGQPGNTIY
TRBJ1-1,TRBV7-9,ASSLGLVWGENTEAF
TRBJ2-1,TRBV4-1,ASSLRPTPGGIDEQF
TRBJ2-7,TRBV5-5,ASSLVYRSYEQY
TRBJ2-7,TRBV6-5,ASSPGHLKGYEQY